Detailed here is one T cell receptor (beta chain). The assay was immunoSEQ multiplex PCR, and TCRdb's table has in-frame clones only and misses some. In the table there are tens of thousands of clones, about 92% of which are singletons. The data belong to a study of T cell changes during pregnancy in multiple sclerosis. The CDR3 spans 15 residues. Germline lookup yields CDR1 SGDLS and CDR2 YYNGEE. Trimming cost V 0 bases and J 3 bases; bases outside gene matches: 5. This sequence was found in a female donor with multiple sclerosis, enrolled in a pregnancy study. The J gene is TRBJ2-7, the V gene TRBV9; TRBD1 agrees at 8 bases. Sequenced here: peripheral blood, sampled after pregnancy. The CDR3 protein is CASSVGGTGYYEQYF. The DNA for the CDR3 is TGTGCCAGCAGCGTAGGGGGGACAGGCTACTACGAGCAGTACTTC.